This T cell receptor (beta chain) was identified during a study of T-cell reconstitution after alpha-beta-depleted transplantation in children. Unique molecular identifiers tagged the TCRbeta library. MiXCR was run by TCRdb on the PCR reads, yielding one entry per CDR3 protein. Found here are 230,000 or so distinct CDR3 sequences, about 9.6% of them singletons; the top ten hold approximately 5%. Trimming removed 4 bases from V and 4 bases from J, with 17 bases in between. In germline, CDR1 is SGHRS, CDR2 YFSETQ. The CDR3 has 15 amino acids. This clonotype was seen at least ten times. This TCR was sampled from a human donor who donated a stem cell graft to a child with SCID. The rearrangement joins TRBV5-1 to TRBJ1-2; D ambiguous. The sequencing here drew on PBMCs from the stem cell graft donor, taken from the stem cell graft. The CDR3 reads CASSLLGEGAYGYTF. Written as DNA, the CDR3 is TGCGCCAGCAGCCTCCTTGGGGAAGGAGCCTATGGCTACACCTTC.